Here is one T cell receptor beta chain with its context. This entry belongs to a study of cytomegalovirus exposure and HLA in healthy donors. V dropped 3 bases and J dropped 5; count of bases not matched to a gene: 6. CDR1 is SGHRS, CDR2 YFSETQ, per germline. This CDR3 comprises 14 residues. Measured with immunoSEQ multiplex PCR; TCRdb has only the in-frame clones, and not every one. This table has around 300,000 clones, 65% to 90% appearing once. Donors were drawn from the roughly 120-subject validation cohort, separate from the approximately 670-subject first cohort. Sequencing input: PBMCs. The chain is built from TRBV5-1 and TRBJ2-5; 8 nucleotides match TRBD2. The TCR originated in a woman in her late teens or twenties in good health and CMV-seronegative. The CDR3 DNA is TGCGCCAGCAGCTCAGGACTAGCTGCGGAGACCCAGTACTTC. It translates to CASSSGLAAETQYF.